This passage covers 28 T cell receptor beta chains from one sample sequenced in a study of CD8+ T cells in alopecia areata. It was with CD4, CD8alpha, NKG2D, NKG2ACE and other markers that pooled cutaneous lymph node cells were sorted. RNA extraction and reverse transcription yielded cDNA as sequencing template. Sequencing used immunoSEQ multiplex PCR; TCRdb keeps in-frame clones, though not all of them. The sample has under 350,000 clones, none seen only once. Material for sequencing was CD4+ T cells sorted from a lymph node. Source of these receptors: a C3H/HeJ mouse with alopecia areata. This strain's MHC haplotype is H2-k.

This clone occurred many times. The germline and genes are mouse ones. Sequencing ends 4 residues short of the CDR3 end; the germline J gene provides the rest. V and J are TRBV17 and TRBJ1-1; weak D call: TRBD1 (6 bases). Per germline, CDR1 MNHDT and CDR2 YYDKIL. The CDR3 covers 14 residues. The CDR3 reads CASSRRQGWTEVFF. CDR3 DNA, as far as it was read: TGTGCTAGCAGTAGAAGGCAGGGGTGGACA.

This clone was counted between two and nine times. The germline and genes are mouse ones. The read ends 4 residues before the CDR3 terminus; that terminus is restored from the germline J gene. The chain employs TRBV14 and TRBJ2-1; 8 bases are a match to TRBD1. This CDR3 is built from 17 residues. The V segment lost 4 bases and the J segment 1 base; nucleotides outside the gene matches: 10. The germline gives CDR1 SGHDT, CDR2 FRDEAV. CDR3: CASSPSPGGENYAEQFF. The CDR3 DNA, read in part, is TGTGCCAGCAGTCCCTCTCCAGGGGGCGAGAACTATGCT.

In regard to this clone: Each gene name is a mouse one. Read coverage stops 4 residues before the CDR3 terminus; the germline J gene supplies the remainder. J is TRBJ2-5 and V is TRBV13-1; D uncertain. CDR3 length: 14 amino acids. Germline V lookup: CDR1 NSHNY, CDR2 SYGAGN. The ends were cut back, 1 base at V and 2 bases at J, with 8 bases in the middle. The CDR3 loop is CASSDRRSQDTQYF. CDR3 DNA, as far as it was read: TGTGCCAGCAGTGATCGCAGGAGCCAAGAC.

Concerning this clone itself: Gene names and germline match the mouse. The missing CDR3 end, 4 residues past where the read stops, is filled in from the germline J gene. The J gene is TRBJ2-3, the V gene TRBV1, with 10 bases that match TRBD2. Trimming cost V 1 base and J 4 bases; bases outside gene matches: 2. The CDR3 contains 15 residues. Per germline, CDR1 NSQYPW and CDR2 LRSPGD (reference sequence). CDR3 region: CTCSAATGGTETLYF. CDR3 bases read: TGCACCTGCAGTGCAGCGACTGGGGGGACAGAA. Looking up the rest from reference TRBV1 and TRBJ2-3 gives the full variable domain: VTLLEQNPRWRLVPRGQAVNLRCILKNSQYPWMSWYQQDLQKQLQWLFTLRSPGDKEVKSLPGADYLATRVTDTELRLQVANMSQGRTLYCTCSAATGGTETLYFGSGTRLTVL.

This clone was found a few times. Any gene name here is a mouse gene name. The read terminates 4 residues before the CDR3 end, so the remaining end is supplied by the germline J gene. This sequence joins TRBV13-1 and TRBJ2-4; 7 bases match TRBD2. Germline trimming cut 0 bases from V and 0 bases from J; bases unmatched to any gene: 4. From germline, CDR1 is NSHNY and CDR2 SYGAGN. The CDR3 runs to 16 residues. CDR3 DNA (partial): TGTGCCAGCAGTGATGCCTGGGGGACTAGTCAAAAC. Translated: CASSDAWGTSQN. In full, the CDR3 reads CASSDAWGTSQNTLYF.

This clone came up a few times. This may come from a read error, since a much larger clone is one base off. Germline and genes: mouse. With the read ending 4 residues before the CDR3 end, the germline J gene is used to fill in that end. Other DNA sequences in the same sample also yield this CDR3. This rearrangement joins TRBV13-3 to TRBJ2-1, with D perhaps matching TRBD1 (7 bases). The germline gives CDR1 NNHDY, CDR2 SYVADS. The V gene lost 1 base and the J gene lost 6 bases, with 8 bases spanning the gap. The CDR3 has 13 amino acids. CDR3 DNA (partial): TGTGCCAGCAGTGATAGGGGGCTTGCT. Translation: CASSDRGLA. The entire CDR3 reads CASSDRGLAEQFF.

The table lists this clone with a few counts. All gene names here are mouse names. The CDR3 end is not reached by the read, which stops 4 residues before it; the germline J gene fills it in. V is TRBV5 and J is TRBJ2-3; no firm D call. The CDR3 contains 13 residues. Trimming removed 1 base from V and 1 base from J, with 3 bases in between. Per germline, CDR1 LGHNA and CDR2 YNLKQL (reference sequence). The CDR3 here is CASSQVGAETLYF. CDR3 bases read: TGTGCCAGCAGCCAAGTAGGTGCAGAA.

This clone was picked up a small number of times. The gene symbols are mouse symbols. The CDR3 is cut off 4 residues early in the read; its end comes from the germline J gene. V is TRBV1 and J is TRBJ2-7, with 11 bases fitting TRBD2. Looked up from germline, CDR1 is NSQYPW and CDR2 is LRSPGD (reference sequence). The CDR3 contains 16 residues. CDR3 DNA, as far as it was read: TGCACCTGCAGTGCAGAGGAGGGACTGGGGGTTTAT. This translates into CTCSAEEGLGVY. The CDR3 as a whole reads CTCSAEEGLGVYEQYF.

Points on this clone: Gene names are mouse gene names. Read sequence stops 4 residues before the CDR3 end, and the germline J gene provides the missing end. Other DNA sequences within the sample encode an identical CDR3. The rearrangement joins TRBV1 to TRBJ1-4; D is perhaps TRBD1 (6 bases). Germline CDR1 is NSQYPW and CDR2 is LRSPGD (reference sequence). The CDR3 is 16 amino acids. This CDR3 reads CTCSAAGTGGAERLFF. CDR3 DNA (partial): TGCACCTGCAGTGCAGCCGGGACGGGGGGGGCCGAA.

This clone was recorded a few times. Mouse gene names apply. The CDR3 end falls 4 residues outside the read, so it is completed with the germline J gene. The chain combines TRBV1 with TRBJ2-1; 11 bases agree with TRBD2. V was pared by 7 bases and J by 4 bases, with 6 bases of the junction left unmatched. This CDR3 has 15 residues. Germline V gene lookup returns CDR1 NSQYPW and CDR2 LRSPGD (reference sequence). CDR3 region: CTCNGLGGGYAEQFF. Incomplete CDR3 DNA: TGCACCTGCAACGGACTGGGGGGAGGATATGCT.

About this clone: The gene symbols are mouse symbols. The CDR3 end lies 4 residues beyond the end of the read and is filled in from the germline J gene. V usage is TRBV13-2 and J usage is TRBJ2-5; possible D gene TRBD1, 5 bases. Germline CDR1 reads NNHNN; CDR2 reads SYGAGS (reference sequence). This CDR3 is 13 amino acids long. Trimming stripped 5 bases from V and 2 bases from J, with 9 bases between. CDR3 DNA, as far as it was read: TGTGCCAGCGGGCGACAGATCCAAGAC. Encoded protein: CASGRQIQD. The whole CDR3 is CASGRQIQDTQYF.

This clone turned up a few times. Gene labels here are mouse ones. The sequenced fragment ends 4 residues before the CDR3 boundary, so the rest is inferred from the germline J gene. The rearrangement links TRBV19 to TRBJ1-2; 9 nucleotides agree with TRBD1. This CDR3 comprises 15 residues. J was trimmed by 4 bases and V by 0 bases; bases with no gene match: 4. Per germline, CDR1 FNHDT and CDR2 SITEND (reference sequence). The CDR3 sequence: CASSIAQGAPSDYTF. The sequenced CDR3 bases are TGTGCCAGCAGTATAGCACAGGGGGCGCCCTCC.

This clone was counted a few times. The listed genes are named as in mouse. The CDR3 end lies 4 residues beyond the end of the read and is filled in from the germline J gene. This chain uses TRBV2 with TRBJ1-2; D perhaps matches TRBD1 (6 bases). This CDR3 is 15 amino acids long. V was clipped by 2 bases and J by 0 bases, with 10 bases between them. The germline CDR1 and CDR2 sequences are LGHNA and YSYQKL. The CDR3 DNA, read in part, is TGTGCCAGCAGCCAAAGGGGGGGTGCAAACTCC. Translating gives CASSQRGGANS. The full CDR3 sequence reads CASSQRGGANSDYTF.

This clone came up a few times. Germline and genes here are mouse. Read data end 4 residues before the CDR3 end; the end is taken from the germline J gene. This chain joins TRBV13-3 and TRBJ1-1; D possibly corresponds to TRBD1 (6 bases). The CDR3 sequence is 11 residues long. Germline CDR1 and CDR2: NNHDY and SYVADS. The CDR3 sequence is CASSGTVEVFF. The CDR3 bases that were read are TGTGCCAGCAGTGGGACAGTA.

Of note for this clone: Gene names and germline refer to mouse. Sequencing ends 4 residues short of the CDR3 end; the germline J gene provides the rest. Other DNA sequences within the sample encode an identical CDR3. The gene calls are TRBV17 and TRBJ2-3; TRBD2 is a possible D gene (6 bases). V shed 0 bases and J shed 1 base, with 8 bases lying between them. This CDR3 is 15 amino acids long. Germline-derived CDR1 and CDR2 are MNHDT and YYDKIL. The CDR3 DNA, read in part, is TGTGCTAGCAGTAGAGATCGGGGGGGTGCAGAA. Translation: CASSRDRGGAE. The full CDR3 protein is CASSRDRGGAETLYF.

This clone has more than one count but fewer than ten. Each gene name is a mouse one. Read sequence stops 4 residues before the CDR3 end, and the germline J gene provides the missing end. Different DNA sequences within this sample yield the same CDR3. The chain has TRBV31 and TRBJ2-5; 11 nucleotides match TRBD2. Germline V gives CDR1 GKSSPN, CDR2 SITVG. CDR3 length: 14 residues. CDR3 loop: CAWSPGLGEDTQYF. The DNA read from the CDR3 is TGTGCCTGGAGTCCGGGACTGGGGGAAGAC.

This clone was recorded at least ten times. Each gene name is a mouse one. The read terminates 4 residues before the CDR3 end, so the remaining end is supplied by the germline J gene. Other DNA sequences in this sample translate to the same CDR3. This chain uses TRBV17 with TRBJ1-1; 7 bases fit TRBD1. Germline CDR1 MNHDT, CDR2 YYDKIL. Unmatched junction bases numbered 1, after V lost 5 bases and J lost 1 base. CDR3 length: 13 amino acids. The CDR3 sequence is CASSRDRNTEVFF. The CDR3 bases that were read are TGTGCTAGCAGTCGGGACAGGAACACA.

This clone has just a few counts. Genes and germline come from the mouse. The read ends 3 residues shy of where the CDR3 ends; the end is completed using the germline J gene. This same CDR3 is encoded by further DNA sequences in the sample. The V call is TRBV5, the J call TRBJ1-6; 8 nucleotides agree with TRBD1. TRBJ1-6 carries the ORF label, with uncertain function. Germline V gene lookup returns CDR1 LGHNA and CDR2 YNLKQL (reference sequence). The CDR3 contains 14 residues. V lost 2 bases, J lost 7 bases, and 1 base stayed unmatched. CDR3 bases read: TGTGCCAGCAGCCAACAGGGGGCAAATTCGCCC. This gives the protein CASSQQGANSP. The full CDR3 sequence reads CASSQQGANSPLYF.

This clone has at least ten counts. Gene names and germline match the mouse. The read ends 4 residues before the CDR3 terminus; that terminus is restored from the germline J gene. Other DNA sequences within the sample encode an identical CDR3. The gene calls are TRBV13-1 and TRBJ1-2; 8 bases match TRBD1. The length of the CDR3 is 15 residues. CDR1 is NSHNY and CDR2 is SYGAGN in the germline V gene. V trimming: 0 bases; J trimming: 1 base; junction bases outside the gene matches: 2. The CDR3 protein is CASSDGQGRNSDYTF. The DNA read from the CDR3 is TGTGCCAGCAGTGATGGACAGGGGAGAAACTCC.

This clone was recorded a few times. These gene names are mouse names. Incomplete CDR3 DNA: TGCACCTGCAGGCCCGGGACAGGGGATGCT. It encodes CTCRPGTGDA. The complete CDR3 reads CTCRPGTGDAEQFF. The chain links TRBV1 to TRBJ2-1; the match to TRBD1 covers 10 bases. The read terminates 4 residues before the CDR3 end, so the remaining end is supplied by the germline J gene. V dropped 6 bases and J dropped 5; count of bases not matched to a gene: 4. The CDR3 sequence is 14 residues long. In germline, CDR1 is NSQYPW, CDR2 LRSPGD (reference sequence).

This clone has only a few counts. The listed genes are named as in mouse. The CDR3 end is not reached by the read, which stops 4 residues before it; the germline J gene fills it in. The V call is TRBV19, the J call TRBJ2-7; 10 positions match TRBD2. Germline-derived CDR1 and CDR2 are FNHDT and SITEND (reference sequence). This CDR3 spans 14 amino acids. Partial CDR3 DNA: TGTGCCAGCAGTATGCTGGGGGGGCGCGAT. Amino acids: CASSMLGGRD. The whole CDR3 is CASSMLGGRDEQYF.

The sample holds a few counts of this clone. The listed genes are named as in mouse. The CDR3 end lies 4 residues beyond the end of the read and is filled in from the germline J gene. This chain joins TRBV13-3 and TRBJ1-2; 8 bases agree with TRBD1. The CDR3 is 15 residues long. Germline V gene lookup returns CDR1 NNHDY and CDR2 SYVADS. J lost 2 bases, V lost 3 bases, and 6 bases had no gene match. CDR3 protein: CASSGQGARNSDYTF. Partial CDR3 DNA: TGTGCCAGCAGTGGGCAGGGGGCGAGGAACTCC.

In this sample, this clone turned up a few times. The genes are named according to mouse. The read terminates 3 residues ahead of where the CDR3 ends, so the germline J gene completes it. The chain uses TRBV4 and TRBJ1-6; possible D gene TRBD1, 5 bases. TRBJ1-6 is flagged as an ORF with uncertain function. This CDR3 has 14 residues. Germline CDR1 LGHDT, CDR2 YNNKQL (reference sequence). Between the trimmed V and J ends, which lost 4 bases and 7 bases, there was a span of 11 bases. The DNA read from the CDR3 is TGTGCCAGCAGCTTACAGGAAGGGAATTCGCCC. The encoded protein is CASSLQEGNSP. From start to end, the CDR3 is CASSLQEGNSPLYF.

This clone was seen a handful of times. Gene names and germline refer to mouse. The CDR3 goes on 3 residues after the read ends, and that part is filled in from the germline J gene. This CDR3 is also generated by other DNA sequences in the sample. The genes are TRBV13-2 and TRBJ1-6; the match to TRBD1 covers 7 bases. TRBJ1-6 is given ORF status, its function remaining uncertain. Germline-derived CDR1 and CDR2 are NNHNN and SYGAGS (reference sequence). CDR3 length equals 13 residues. With 5 bases clipped from V and 5 bases from J, the junction kept 1 base outside the gene matches. The CDR3 sequence: CASGGQNNSPLYF. The DNA read from the CDR3 is TGTGCCAGCGGGGGACAGAATAATTCGCCC.

On this clone itself: The gene names given are mouse names. The CDR3 end lies 4 residues beyond the end of the read and is filled in from the germline J gene. The genes are TRBV5 and TRBJ1-2; D is undetermined. The CDR3 totals 15 residues. Trimming removed 4 bases from V and 0 bases from J, with 12 bases in between. In germline, CDR1 is LGHNA, CDR2 YNLKQL (reference sequence). The CDR3 here is CASSPQTNANSDYTF. Partial CDR3 DNA: TGTGCCAGCAGCCCACAGACCAATGCAAACTCC.

This clone occurred a few times. Genes here carry mouse names. The read finishes 4 residues shy of the CDR3 end, and the germline J gene is used to complete it. The chain links TRBV1 to TRBJ2-5; 10 bases map to TRBD2. Germline lookup yields CDR1 NSQYPW and CDR2 LRSPGD (reference sequence). V lost 4 bases to trimming and J lost 2 bases; unmatched junction nucleotides: 3. There are 15 residues in the CDR3. CDR3 DNA (partial): TGCACCTGCAGTGACCGGGACTGGGGCCAAGAC. Protein product: CTCSDRDWGQD. The whole CDR3 is CTCSDRDWGQDTQYF.

This clone has just a few counts. Genes and germline are mouse. CDR3: CASSGQGWSDYTF. The CDR3 DNA, read in part, is TGTGCCAGCAGTGGACAGGGGTGGTCC. V usage is TRBV13-1 and J usage is TRBJ1-2; 8 bases are a match to TRBD1. The read ends 4 residues before the CDR3 terminus; that terminus is restored from the germline J gene. Germline V lookup: CDR1 NSHNY, CDR2 SYGAGN. This CDR3 has 13 residues.

There are a few counts of this clone. Gene names are the mouse ones. The CDR3 here is CTCSADGHSNTEVFF. The covered CDR3 bases are TGCACCTGCAGTGCAGACGGACACTCAAACACA. The gene calls are TRBV1 and TRBJ1-1; D may be TRBD1 (5 bases). The sequence runs out 4 residues before the end of the CDR3; the remainder is reconstructed from the germline J gene. There are 15 residues in the CDR3. Trimming removed 0 bases at V and 0 bases at J, with 8 bases between. Germline CDR1 NSQYPW, CDR2 LRSPGD (reference sequence).